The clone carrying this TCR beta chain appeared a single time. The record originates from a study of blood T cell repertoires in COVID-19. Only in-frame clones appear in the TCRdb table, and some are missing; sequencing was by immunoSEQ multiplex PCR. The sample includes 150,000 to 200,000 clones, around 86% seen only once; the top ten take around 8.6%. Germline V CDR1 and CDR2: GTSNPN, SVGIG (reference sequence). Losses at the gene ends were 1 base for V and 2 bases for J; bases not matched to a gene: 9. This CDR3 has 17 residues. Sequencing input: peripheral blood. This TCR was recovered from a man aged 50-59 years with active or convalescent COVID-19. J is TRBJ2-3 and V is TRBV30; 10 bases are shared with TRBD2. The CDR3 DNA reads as TGTGCCTGGAGTGCAGCGGGGGGGCCCGGAGACACAGATACGCAGTATTTT. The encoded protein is CAWSAAGGPGDTDTQYF.